The 20 T cell receptor beta chains presented below share a single source sample, sequenced in a study of a mutant IDH1 vaccine in newly diagnosed glioma. These receptors' antigens are unknown. Libraries were prepared by immunoSEQ multiplex PCR; TCRdb keeps only in-frame clonotypes and omits some of them. The profile covers 9,500 to 14,000 clones, with around nine tenths appearing a single time and about 5.5% taken by the ten largest. Specified time point: week 5, during vaccination. In every dose of vaccine, 300 ug of mutant IDH1 20-mer peptide was given alongside topical imiquimod. The sequencing here drew on PBMCs, taken from a glioma patient whose treatment included an IDH1 peptide vaccine. The receptors derive from a woman in her forties with glioma. Some clones in this sample may be carry-over from other donors' samples.

This rearrangement joins TRBV19 to TRBJ2-7; D may be TRBD1 (6 bases). Trimming took 7 bases from V and 1 from J, leaving 17 bases between them. Per germline, CDR1 LNHDA and CDR2 SQIVND (reference sequence). The CDR3 runs to 15 residues. The CDR3 DNA reads TGTGCCAGTACCCTATCCCACGACAGGTCCTACGAGCAGTACTTC. Protein: CASTLSHDRSYEQYF.

The V call is TRBV7-2, the J call TRBJ1-2; possible D gene TRBD1, 6 bases. Germline loops: CDR1 SGHTA, CDR2 FQGNSA. V lost 6 bases and J lost 3, with 8 bases in between. The CDR3 is made up of 12 amino acids. CDR3 in DNA: TGTGCCAGCAGTACAGGGCACTATGGCTACACCTTC. Amino acids: CASSTGHYGYTF.

This clone was picked up one time. The V call is TRBV25-1, the J call TRBJ2-1, with 10 bases identical to TRBD2. The CDR3 covers 15 residues. The ends lost 5 bases at V and 6 bases at J; junction bases unmatched: 7. Germline V CDR1 and CDR2: MGHDK, SYGVNS. The CDR3: CASSPLAGRPNEQFF. The CDR3 DNA sequence: TGTGCCAGCAGTCCACTAGCGGGGCGTCCCAATGAGCAGTTCTTC.

V gene TRBV30 combines with J gene TRBJ2-1; tentatively, D is TRBD2 (6 bases). Trimming took off 2 bases at V and 0 bases at J, with 14 bases between the two ends. Germline V gives CDR1 GTSNPN, CDR2 SVGIG (reference sequence). CDR3 size: 16 residues. CDR3 nucleotides: TGTGCCTGGAGTACCCCGGGACTGAGCTCCTACAATGAGCAGTTCTTC. This gives the protein CAWSTPGLSSYNEQFF.

This chain uses TRBV12-5 with TRBJ2-7; D not certain. The V gene lost 4 bases and the J gene lost 0 bases, with 7 bases spanning the gap. Per germline, CDR1 LGHNT and CDR2 FRNRAP. This CDR3 has 13 amino acids. The CDR3 DNA follows: TGTGCTAGTGGTTCCTCAGGCTCCTACGAGCAGTACTTC. This translates into CASGSSGSYEQYF.

This chain uses TRBV7-2 with TRBJ1-2; the D gene is possibly TRBD1 (5 bases). The V end was cut by 1 base, the J end by 4 bases, with 7 bases between. Germline-derived CDR1 and CDR2 are SGHTA and FQGNSA. CDR3 length: 13 amino acids. The CDR3 spells CASSLVGAYGYTF. CDR3 DNA sequence: TGTGCCAGCAGCTTAGTAGGGGCCTATGGCTACACCTTC.

The V and J genes are TRBV23-1 and TRBJ1-5; 9 bases are a match to TRBD1. TRBV23-1 is placed among ORFs of uncertain function. The CDR3 spans 14 residues. The junction had 6 bases not matched to a gene; V was cut back by 7 bases and J by 5 bases. The CDR3 protein is CASTRDRVHQPQHF. CDR3 nucleotide sequence: TGCGCCAGCACGAGGGACAGGGTCCATCAGCCCCAGCATTTT.

The chain recombines TRBV15 with TRBJ1-5; no reliable D call. V was pared by 0 bases and J by 2 bases, with 14 bases between. There are 17 residues in the CDR3. The germline gives CDR1 LNHNV, CDR2 YYDKDF (reference sequence). CDR3 in DNA: TGTGCCACCAGCAGAGATTCGGGAGGGCTGGGCAATCAGCCCCAGCATTTT. As protein: CATSRDSGGLGNQPQHF.

The chain combines TRBV19 with TRBJ2-1; 9 bases align to TRBD1. The germline V gene has CDR1 LNHDA and CDR2 SQIVND (reference sequence). The ends lost 3 bases at V and 9 bases at J; junction bases unmatched: 6. There are 14 residues in the CDR3. The chain's CDR3 is CASSIGTGNGEQFF. The CDR3 nucleotides read TGTGCCAGTAGTATTGGGACAGGGAACGGTGAGCAGTTCTTC.

The chain joins TRBV6-4 to TRBJ2-6; D unresolved. This CDR3 is 18 amino acids long. From germline, CDR1 is MRHNA and CDR2 SNTAGT. Trimming shortened V by 5 bases and J by 5 bases, and 22 bases separated the two germline ends. In DNA form, the CDR3 reads TGTGCCAGCAGTCGTGAAGGCACACGACAAAGTCGGGCCAACGTCCTGACTTTC. Translating it yields CASSREGTRQSRANVLTF.

The table lists this clone with a few counts. This chain links TRBV11-2 with TRBJ1-1, with D possibly being TRBD1 (5 bases). The CDR3 is 13 residues long. The germline V gene encodes CDR1 SGHAT and CDR2 FQNNGV. Trimming removed 6 bases at V and 11 bases at J, with 19 bases between. CDR3 in DNA: TGTGCCAGCAGTCACGATAAGGGGTTTGGGGCTTTCTTT. Its protein is CASSHDKGFGAFF.

For the CDR3, the DNA is TGTGCCAGCAGTGAAATCCCACCAGGGGCCCTCCAAGAGACCCAGTACTTC. Its translation is CASSEIPPGALQETQYF. The chain carries TRBV2 and TRBJ2-5; D possibly corresponds to TRBD1 (6 bases). Looked up from germline, CDR1 is SNHLY and CDR2 is FYNNEI. This CDR3 spans 17 amino acids. Trimming shortened V by 2 bases and J by 1 base, and 17 bases separated the two germline ends.

The sample holds a few counts of this clone. The rearrangement joins TRBV19 to TRBJ1-1, with 7 bases identical to TRBD1. The CDR3 consists of 14 residues. Germline V CDR1 and CDR2: LNHDA, SQIVND (reference sequence). The ends lost 4 bases at V and 5 bases at J; junction bases unmatched: 7. CDR3 sequence (DNA): TGTGCCAGTAGTACCCAGGGGGGGAGGACTGAAGCTTTCTTT. It specifies CASSTQGGRTEAFF.

The gene calls are TRBV5-1 and TRBJ1-2; D is ambiguous. CDR1 and CDR2 (germline): SGHRS, YFSETQ. The ends were cut back, 1 base at V and 2 bases at J, with 6 bases in the middle. This CDR3 spans 13 amino acids. In DNA, the CDR3 is TGCGCCAGCAGCTTGAGCGCGAACTATGGCTACACCTTC. This codes for CASSLSANYGYTF.

The rearrangement uses TRBV2 and TRBJ1-1; TRBD1 aligns across 9 bases. The V segment lost 3 bases and the J segment 4 bases; nucleotides outside the gene matches: 3. Germline CDR1 reads SNHLY; CDR2 reads FYNNEI. The length of the CDR3 is 14 residues. The CDR3 bases are TGTGCCAGCAGTGACGGACAGGGGTTCACTGAAGCTTTCTTT. Protein sequence: CASSDGQGFTEAFF.

The V gene is TRBV6-5, the J gene TRBJ1-1, with no clear D. The CDR3 extends over 12 amino acids. Germline CDR1 and CDR2: MNHEY and SVGAGI. V lost 5 bases and J lost 10, with 14 bases in between. For the CDR3, the DNA is TGTGCCAGCAGTGCCCCTTCCGACGTAGCTTTCTTT. This encodes CASSAPSDVAFF.

The chain couples TRBV7-2 to TRBJ2-4, with TRBD1 matching 9 bases. In germline, CDR1 is SGHTA, CDR2 FQGNSA. V shed 5 bases, J shed 1 base, and the junction held 3 bases outside the gene matches. The CDR3 contains 15 residues. The CDR3, as DNA: TGTGCCAGCAGCCCAGGACAGGGGGCCAAAAACATTCAGTACTTC. Its protein product is CASSPGQGAKNIQYF.

The rearrangement uses TRBV7-2 and TRBJ2-7; weak D call: TRBD2 (6 bases). The CDR3 loop spans 16 amino acids. The V and J ends lost 2 bases and 6 bases respectively, with 20 bases between them. Per the germline V gene, CDR1 is SGHTA and CDR2 is FQGNSA. This CDR3 reads CASSLNVRAGRIEQYF. DNA for the CDR3: TGTGCCAGCAGCTTAAACGTTAGGGCGGGGCGGATCGAGCAGTACTTC.

V gene TRBV5-1 combines with J gene TRBJ2-1; no firm D call. V shed 3 bases and J shed 0 bases, with 10 bases lying between them. The CDR3 is 15 residues long. Per germline, CDR1 SGHRS and CDR2 YFSETQ. The CDR3 here is CASSSDTDSYNEQFF. The CDR3 DNA reads as TGCGCCAGCAGCTCCGACACGGACTCCTACAATGAGCAGTTCTTC.

The V call is TRBV27, the J call TRBJ1-4; D perhaps matches TRBD1 (6 bases). Trimming cost V 2 bases and J 7 bases, with 17 bases left between them. Germline V gene lookup returns CDR1 MNHEY and CDR2 SMNVEV (reference sequence). The CDR3 loop spans 16 amino acids. The CDR3 loop is CASSLRPDGGAEKLFF. CDR3 bases: TGTGCCAGCAGTTTACGGCCGGACGGGGGGGCTGAAAAACTGTTTTTT.